The T cell receptor beta chain under discussion was sequenced for a study of T cell responses to AZD1222 COVID-19 vaccine. Overall study: The study pooled second doses at about 4 or about 12 weeks. Study-wide results and caveats: Among the donors, most were white British and more were female, and clonal diversity was possibly underestimated. The study sampled repertoires only after the peak T cell response.

The CDR3 is 14 residues long. Trimming removed 1 base from V and 3 bases from J, with 10 bases in between. From germline, CDR1 is GTSNPN and CDR2 SVGIG (reference sequence). In the case of this clone: Antigen specificity is unknown.

Here immunoSEQ multiplex PCR was the method, and the copy in TCRdb shows in-frame clones only, minus some. Seen here are around 150,000 clones, about 91% observed once, and the top ten hold around 2.2%. This sequence was found in an adult in good health. Sequences were derived from peripheral blood, sampled on day 0 of AZD1222 vaccination. V and J are TRBV30 and TRBJ1-3, with D possibly TRBD1 on 5 matching bases. CDR3 DNA: TGTGCCTGGAGTGAAGGAGGGGTTGGAAACACCATATATTTT. Its translation is CAWSEGGVGNTIYF.